The 32 T cell receptor beta chains presented below share a single source sample, sequenced in a study of T cells in Graves' hyperthyroidism and ophthalmopathy. RNA transcripts provided the source from which TCR beta CDR3 regions were amplified. During a first-round RT-PCR of the TCR CDR3, the HTBI primer set was used. TCRdb re-analysed the multiplex PCR reads in MiXCR, keeping a single row per CDR3 protein. The data show under 350,000 distinct CDR3 sequences, under 30% seen once. The source material was blood. These receptors were taken from a man between 35 and 55 years old with Graves' hyperthyroidism that later progressed to Graves' ophthalmopathy.

The chain has TRBV6-2 or TRBV6-3 and TRBJ2-7; 10 positions agree with TRBD2. Germline V gene data show CDR1 as MNHEY and CDR2 as SVGEGT. There are 14 residues in the CDR3. V shed 8 bases, J shed 4 bases, and the junction held 8 bases outside the gene matches. The CDR3 DNA reads as TGTGCCAGCGTCTCCATTAGCGGGGGGTACGAGCAGTACTTC. It encodes CASVSISGGYEQYF.

At least ten counts were recorded for this clonotype. The chain has TRBV11-2 and TRBJ1-2, with TRBD1 matching over 8 bases. This CDR3 has 14 amino acids. The germline CDR1 and CDR2 sequences are SGHAT and FQNNGV. V was pared by 6 bases and J by 8 bases, with 11 bases of the junction left unmatched. The CDR3 coding sequence is TGTGCCAGCAGTTCTAATCAGGGGGCGAGCGGCTACACCTTC. Its translation: CASSSNQGASGYTF. The whole variable domain, remainder taken from reference TRBV11-2 and TRBJ1-2, is EAGVAQSPRYKIIEKRQSVAFWCNPISGHATLYWYQQILGQGPKLLIQFQNNGVVDDSQLPKDRFSAERLKGVDSTLKIQPAKLEDSAVYLCASSSNQGASGYTFGSGTRLTVV.

The chain has TRBV12-3 or TRBV12-4 and TRBJ1-3; no definite D call. The germline V and J ends were trimmed by 1 base and 14 bases, with 6 bases remaining between them. This CDR3 has 10 amino acids. The CDR3 region is CASSLGAVYF. CDR3 nucleotides: TGTGCCAGCAGTTTAGGGGCGGTATATTTT.

The genes are TRBV11-2 and TRBJ2-2; D uncertain. The CDR3 covers 15 residues. V was shortened by 2 bases and J by 4 bases, with 11 bases between the two germline ends. The germline gives CDR1 SGHAT, CDR2 FQNNGV. The CDR3 protein is CASSLMGFGTGELFF. Here the CDR3 DNA reads TGTGCCAGCAGCTTAATGGGGTTCGGCACCGGGGAGCTGTTTTTT.

Many counts were recorded for this clonotype. CDR3 coding DNA: TGCGCCAGCAGCTCCGCTAGCGGGAGCGCCTACGAGCAGTACTTC. The encoded protein is CASSSASGSAYEQYF. The chain is built from TRBV5-1 and TRBJ2-7; TRBD2 matches at 10 bases. CDR1 and CDR2 from the germline V gene are SGHRS and YFSETQ. The CDR3 is 15 residues long. J gave up 2 bases and V 3 bases, and 5 bases lay outside the gene matches.

At least ten counts were recorded for this clonotype. No conserved phenylalanine or tryptophan is present at the end of the CDR3, so a read error is the likely explanation. The rearrangement joins TRBV15 to TRBJ2-7; the match to TRBD1 covers 7 bases. Germline assignment: CDR1 LNHNV and CDR2 YYDKDF (reference sequence). V gave up 8 bases and J gave up 4 bases; unmatched junction bases: 8. The CDR3 has 13 amino acids. CDR3 loop: CATGRDSQYEQYL. CDR3 nucleotides: TGTGCCACCGGACGGGACAGTCAATACGAGCAGTACCTC.

This clonotype occurred many times. V is TRBV20-1 and J is TRBJ1-5; the D gene is possibly TRBD1 (6 bases). Germline V gene sequence: CDR1 DFQATT, CDR2 SNEGSKA (reference sequence). V gave up 2 bases and J gave up 7 bases, with 12 bases separating them. CDR3 size: 13 residues. The DNA of the CDR3 is TGCAGTGCTAGAACGGGGGCAGAACAGCCCCAGCATTTT. Amino acid sequence: CSARTGAEQPQHF.

V gene TRBV2 combines with J gene TRBJ1-1, with TRBD1 matching 7 bases. The CDR3 consists of 14 residues. V lost 5 bases and J lost 2; bases outside the gene matches: 5. In germline, CDR1 is SNHLY, CDR2 FYNNEI. CDR3: CASSTGAGNTEAFF. The CDR3 DNA follows: TGTGCCAGCAGTACAGGGGCGGGTAACACTGAAGCTTTCTTT.

This clonotype was observed at least ten times. The chain couples TRBV28 to TRBJ2-7; D ambiguous. Germline CDR1 and CDR2: MDHEN and SYDVKM. The CDR3 is made up of 14 amino acids. V gave up 3 bases and J gave up 0 bases, with 9 bases separating them. CDR3 region: CASSFQPSSYEQYF. The CDR3 DNA is TGTGCCAGCAGTTTTCAACCCAGCTCCTACGAGCAGTACTTC. The entire variable domain, with the rest obtained from reference TRBV28 and TRBJ2-7, is as follows: DVKVTQSSRYLVKRTGEKVFLECVQDMDHENMFWYRQDPGLGLRLIYFSYDVKMKEKGDIPEGYSVSREKKERFSLILESASTNQTSMYLCASSFQPSSYEQYFGPGTRLTVT.

The rearrangement links TRBV25-1 to TRBJ1-2, with unresolved D. Germline-derived CDR1 and CDR2 are MGHDK and SYGVNS. V was shortened by 0 bases and J by 9 bases, with 5 bases between the two germline ends. The CDR3 totals 11 residues. The CDR3 protein is CASSEYGSYTF. Here the CDR3 DNA reads TGTGCCAGCAGTGAATACGGGAGCTACACCTTC.

This clonotype was seen repeatedly, ten times or more. This chain connects TRBV2 to TRBJ1-1; TRBD1 matches at 9 bases. CDR1 is SNHLY and CDR2 is FYNNEI in the germline V gene. The CDR3 length is 14 residues. V shed 7 bases and J 7 bases; nucleotides not matched to a gene: 10. DNA for the CDR3: TGTGCCAGCATTTCACAGGGGGCGTTCGGTGAAGCTTTCTTT. Translated: CASISQGAFGEAFF.

Many counts were recorded for this clonotype. The chain uses TRBV20-1 and TRBJ1-6; 9 nucleotides match TRBD1. V lost 3 bases, J lost 9 bases, and 9 bases stayed unmatched. The germline V gene has CDR1 DFQATT and CDR2 SNEGSKA (reference sequence). CDR3 length: 15 amino acids. The CDR3 bases are TGCAGTGCTAGGGGTTACACAGGGGGCTTTTCACCCCTCCACTTT. Its protein product is CSARGYTGGFSPLHF.

Ten or more counts support this clonotype. The chain employs TRBV18 and TRBJ1-1, with a possible D match to TRBD1 (5 bases). The CDR3 is 17 amino acids. Germline CDR1 KGHSH, CDR2 LQKENI. V lost 1 base to trimming and J lost 3 bases, with 18 bases between them. The CDR3 protein is CASSPRGQGLGDTEAFF. CDR3 DNA: TGTGCCAGCTCACCACGAGGTCAGGGATTAGGTGACACTGAAGCTTTCTTT.

The V and J genes are TRBV12-3 or TRBV12-4 and TRBJ2-7, with 11 bases lining up with TRBD2. V was pared by 1 base and J by 5 bases, with 10 bases of the junction left unmatched. This CDR3 contains 17 residues. Here the CDR3 reads CASSLGPLVAGGDEQYF. CDR3 DNA sequence: TGTGCCAGCAGTTTAGGCCCTTTGGTAGCGGGGGGGGACGAGCAGTACTTC.

This clonotype was detected many times. The J gene is TRBJ2-4, the V gene TRBV19, with D perhaps matching TRBD1 (6 bases). Trimming stripped 8 bases from V and 0 bases from J, with 20 bases between. CDR3 length: 17 amino acids. Germline CDR1 and CDR2: LNHDA and SQIVND (reference sequence). CDR3 DNA sequence: TGTGCCAGTTTTGGGGGCCACCCCTTTCTAGCCAAAAACATTCAGTACTTC. Translating it yields CASFGGHPFLAKNIQYF. The full variable domain, with the rest looked up from reference TRBV19 and TRBJ2-4, is DGGITQSPKYLFRKEGQNVTLSCEQNLNHDAMYWYRQDPGQGLRLIYYSQIVNDFQKGDIAEGYSVSREKKESFPLTVTSAQKNPTAFYLCASFGGHPFLAKNIQYFGAGTRLSVL.

This clonotype was detected ten times or more. The chain carries TRBV19 and TRBJ1-5; possible D gene TRBD1, 5 bases. Deletions cut 6 bases from V and 0 bases from J, with 12 bases between. This CDR3 is built from 15 residues. CDR1 and CDR2 from the germline V gene are LNHDA and SQIVND (reference sequence). CDR3 sequence (DNA): TGTGCCAGTAGCCTCGACAGAGCTAGCAATCAGCCCCAGCATTTT. Amino acid sequence: CASSLDRASNQPQHF. Supplemented by reference TRBV19 and TRBJ1-5, the full variable domain reads DGGITQSPKYLFRKEGQNVTLSCEQNLNHDAMYWYRQDPGQGLRLIYYSQIVNDFQKGDIAEGYSVSREKKESFPLTVTSAQKNPTAFYLCASSLDRASNQPQHFGDGTRLSIL.

This clonotype was counted many times. The chain is built from TRBV19 and TRBJ2-7; TRBD1 is a possible D gene (6 bases). Germline V gene data show CDR1 as LNHDA and CDR2 as SQIVND (reference sequence). Between the trimmed V and J ends, which lost 6 bases and 2 bases, there was a span of 14 bases. The CDR3 length is 14 residues. The CDR3 DNA reads as TGTGCCAGTAGCAGACGACAGGATACCTACGAGCAGTACTTC. Amino acid sequence: CASSRRQDTYEQYF.

The sample holds one count of this clonotype. The chain links TRBV11-2 to TRBJ2-5; the match to TRBD2 covers 16 bases. The CDR3 consists of 18 residues. The J segment lost 5 bases and the V segment lost 4 bases, leaving 10 bases of the junction unmatched. Germline V CDR1 and CDR2: SGHAT, FQNNGV. Here the CDR3 reads CASSSGTSGGAVYETQYF. In nucleotides, the CDR3 is TGTGCCAGCAGCTCTGGGACTAGCGGGGGGGCAGTTTACGAGACCCAGTACTTC.

The rearrangement joins TRBV28 to TRBJ2-7; D call uncertain. Trimming took off 3 bases at V and 5 bases at J, with 14 bases between the two ends. The germline CDR1 and CDR2 sequences are MDHEN and SYDVKM. The CDR3 totals 14 residues. The DNA of the CDR3 is TGTGCCAGCAGTTTTGGTCTGGCTAGGCACGAGCAGTACTTC. This translates into CASSFGLARHEQYF.

Many counts were recorded for this clonotype. The chain links TRBV29-1 to TRBJ1-1; TRBD1 aligns across 7 bases. Germline V lookup: CDR1 SQVTM, CDR2 ANQGSEA. This CDR3 comprises 13 residues. Trimming cost V 2 bases and J 4 bases; bases outside gene matches: 4. As DNA, the CDR3 is TGCAGCGTTGAAAGGGGGCGGACCACTGAAGCTTTCTTT. Translating it yields CSVERGRTTEAFF.

This clonotype was observed many times. The rearrangement uses TRBV6-1 and TRBJ2-7; D is undetermined. Per germline, CDR1 MNHNS and CDR2 SASEGT. V was shortened by 5 bases and J by 8 bases, with 16 bases between the two germline ends. The CDR3 is made up of 13 amino acids. The CDR3 loop is CASSTNPGGKQYF. In nucleotides, the CDR3 is TGTGCCAGCAGTACCAACCCGGGCGGCAAGCAGTACTTC.

This clonotype has a handful of counts. The V call is TRBV20-1, the J call TRBJ1-2; TRBD1 aligns across 8 bases. Germline CDR1 and CDR2: DFQATT and SNEGSKA (reference sequence). The CDR3 has 12 amino acids. The CDR3 reads CRTSGTGYGYTF. In DNA, the CDR3 is TGCAGAACGTCCGGGACAGGCTATGGCTACACCTTC.

This clonotype was counted many times. The CDR3 protein is CASSLPGSGETQYF. The CDR3 DNA reads TGTGCCAGCAGCCTACCGGGTTCGGGAGAGACCCAGTACTTC. The chain couples TRBV7-9 to TRBJ2-5; D unclear. CDR1 SEHNR and CDR2 FQNEAQ come from the germline V gene (reference sequence). The CDR3 loop spans 14 amino acids. The V end was cut by 5 bases, the J end by 4 bases, with 14 bases between.

This clonotype came up many times. V is TRBV14 and J is TRBJ2-7; D tentatively fits TRBD1 or TRBD2 (7 bases each). The CDR3 consists of 17 residues. Trimming removed 5 bases from V and 6 bases from J, with 26 bases in between. Germline V gene data show CDR1 as SGHDN and CDR2 as FVKESK. The CDR3 loop reads CASSGTVQRTRRGEQYF. CDR3 in DNA: TGTGCCAGCAGCGGGACAGTCCAAAGGACTAGGAGAGGCGAGCAGTACTTC. Filled out from reference TRBV14 and TRBJ2-7, the complete variable domain reads EAGVTQFPSHSVIEKGQTVTLRCDPISGHDNLYWYRRVMGKEIKFLLHFVKESKQDESGMPNNRFLAERTGGTYSTLKVQPAELEDSGVYFCASSGTVQRTRRGEQYFGPGTRLTVT.

This clonotype was seen many times. CDR3 nucleotide sequence: TGTGCCAGCAGTGACTCGACTAGCGGGAGCACAGATACGCAGTATTTT. Residues: CASSDSTSGSTDTQYF. The chain links TRBV6-4 to TRBJ2-3; 10 bases agree with TRBD2. The CDR3 runs 16 residues. J lost 0 bases, V lost 0 bases, and 0 bases had no gene match. Germline V gene lookup returns CDR1 MRHNA and CDR2 SNTAGT.

The table lists this clonotype with many counts. V gene TRBV6-5 combines with J gene TRBJ1-2; D remains ambiguous. The CDR3 covers 12 residues. Germline V lookup: CDR1 MNHEY, CDR2 SVGAGI. Trimming removed 6 bases from V and 3 bases from J, with 8 bases in between. CDR3 DNA: TGTGCCAGCAGATCCGGACACTATGGCTACACCTTC. As protein: CASRSGHYGYTF.

The rearrangement links TRBV11-2 to TRBJ2-1; D possibly corresponds to TRBD2 (5 bases). Between the trimmed V and J ends, which lost 6 bases and 0 bases, there was a span of 12 bases. This CDR3 region has 15 residues. The germline CDR1 and CDR2 sequences are SGHAT and FQNNGV. CDR3 bases: TGTGCCAGCAGTCCTGACCGGGGCTCCTACAATGAGCAGTTCTTC. Its protein is CASSPDRGSYNEQFF. Based on the CDR3 plus reference TRBV11-2 and TRBJ2-1, the full variable domain is EAGVAQSPRYKIIEKRQSVAFWCNPISGHATLYWYQQILGQGPKLLIQFQNNGVVDDSQLPKDRFSAERLKGVDSTLKIQPAKLEDSAVYLCASSPDRGSYNEQFFGPGTRLTVL.

This clonotype was seen at least ten times. The V and J genes are TRBV9 and TRBJ2-2, with D possibly matching TRBD1 (6 bases). The CDR3 length is 14 residues. Trimming removed 5 bases at V and 6 bases at J, with 14 bases between. The germline V gene encodes CDR1 SGDLS and CDR2 YYNGEE. The CDR3 nucleotides read TGTGCCAGCAGAAGGGACACCAAGGCCGGGGAGCTGTTTTTT. Its translation: CASRRDTKAGELFF. Based on the CDR3 plus reference TRBV9 and TRBJ2-2, the full variable domain is DSGVTQTPKHLITATGQRVTLRCSPRSGDLSVYWYQQSLDQGLQFLIQYYNGEERAKGNILERFSAQQFPDLHSELNLSSLELGDSALYFCASRRDTKAGELFFGEGSRLTVL.

This clonotype was seen many times. The chain carries TRBV6-1 and TRBJ1-2; TRBD1 matches at 7 bases. The CDR3 sequence is 14 residues long. Germline V gene lookup returns CDR1 MNHNS and CDR2 SASEGT. V lost 7 bases and J lost 2; bases outside the gene matches: 7. The CDR3, as DNA: TGTGCCAGCAAATCAACAGGGGTGAACTATGGCTACACCTTC. Translated: CASKSTGVNYGYTF.

This chain joins TRBV7-6 and TRBJ1-5; no reliable D call. V lost 3 bases and J 6 bases, leaving 9 bases between the germline ends. Germline V gene sequence: CDR1 SGHVS, CDR2 FNYEAQ. This CDR3 comprises 13 residues. The CDR3 spells CASSFGVGQPQHF. The CDR3 coding sequence is TGTGCCAGCAGCTTCGGGGTAGGTCAGCCCCAGCATTTT.

This clonotype was seen ten or more times. Given a much more abundant clone one base away, this may be a read error. The CDR3 DNA reads TGTGCCAGCAGTCCCAAGGACAGGGTGAACACCGGGGAGCTGGTTTTT. Its translation: CASSPKDRVNTGELVF. This rearrangement joins TRBV2 to TRBJ2-2; 8 bases match TRBD1. The CDR3 has 16 residues. Germline V lookup: CDR1 SNHLY, CDR2 FYNNEI.

In its sample, this clonotype was seen many times. The genes are TRBV6-5 and TRBJ1-1; 8 bases map to TRBD1. Trimming removed 0 bases from V and 6 bases from J; junction bases left unmatched: 9. This CDR3 region has 16 residues. The germline V gene encodes CDR1 MNHEY and CDR2 SVGAGI. The CDR3 here is CASSYSGRGRYPEAFF. The CDR3 DNA reads TGTGCCAGCAGTTACTCAGGCAGGGGGCGATATCCTGAAGCTTTCTTT.